These 28 T cell receptor beta chains originate from one sample sequenced in a study of blood T cell repertoires in COVID-19. Sequencing used immunoSEQ multiplex PCR; TCRdb keeps in-frame clones, though not all of them. Of about 150,000 clones listed, approximately 84% are singletons. Sequenced material: PBMCs or T cells enriched from blood (not recorded which). The origin of the receptors is a woman in her forties or fifties with acute COVID-19.

This chain joins TRBV6-1 and TRBJ2-4, with TRBD1 identical over 9 bases. The J segment lost 6 bases and the V segment lost 6 bases, leaving 12 bases of the junction unmatched. The CDR3 is 16 residues long. Germline V lookup: CDR1 MNHNS, CDR2 SASEGT. For the CDR3, the DNA is TGTGCCAGCAGAGAATTACCGGCGACAGGGGGAAACATTCAGTACTTC. Its translation: CASRELPATGGNIQYF.

The chain employs TRBV7-2 and TRBJ1-2; 10 bases fit TRBD1. Germline values: CDR1 SGHTA, CDR2 FQGNSA. The trim removed 5 bases at V and 4 bases at J, leaving 4 bases unmatched. The CDR3 length is 14 residues. The CDR3 nucleotides read TGTGCCAGCAGCGGACAGGGGGACAGCTATGGCTACACCTTC. Translating it yields CASSGQGDSYGYTF.

The rearrangement joins TRBV18 to TRBJ2-2; unclear D gene. Trimming pared 3 bases from V and 4 bases from J, leaving 15 bases between. The CDR3 totals 16 residues. The germline CDR1 and CDR2 sequences are KGHSH and LQKENI. CDR3 protein: CASSPVKSEITGELFF. Written as DNA, the CDR3 is TGTGCCAGCTCACCTGTAAAATCAGAAATCACCGGGGAGCTGTTTTTT. Full variable domain (missing parts from reference TRBV18 and TRBJ2-2): NAGVMQNPRHLVRRRGQEARLRCSPMKGHSHVYWYRQLPEEGLKFMVYLQKENIIDESGMPKERFSAEFPKEGPSILRIQQVVRGDSAAYFCASSPVKSEITGELFFGEGSRLTVL.

V usage is TRBV12-3 or TRBV12-4 and J usage is TRBJ2-3, with TRBD2 matching 11 bases. J was trimmed by 5 bases and V by 5 bases; bases with no gene match: 0. This CDR3 is built from 13 residues. The CDR3 DNA is TGTGCCAGCAGTGGGACTAGCGGAGATACGCAGTATTTT. Protein product: CASSGTSGDTQYF.

CDR3: CASGGQGPEQYF. DNA for the CDR3: TGTGCCAGTGGAGGACAGGGACCCGAGCAGTACTTC. The rearrangement joins TRBV19 to TRBJ2-7; 8 bases line up with TRBD1. From germline, CDR1 is LNHDA and CDR2 SQIVND (reference sequence). The CDR3 is 12 amino acids. V lost 8 bases to trimming and J lost 6 bases; unmatched junction nucleotides: 6. Together with reference TRBV19 and TRBJ2-7, the CDR3 gives the full variable domain: DGGITQSPKYLFRKEGQNVTLSCEQNLNHDAMYWYRQDPGQGLRLIYYSQIVNDFQKGDIAEGYSVSREKKESFPLTVTSAQKNPTAFYLCASGGQGPEQYFGPGTRLTVT.

The genes are TRBV5-1 and TRBJ2-7, with D possibly matching TRBD1 (6 bases). V gave up 6 bases and J gave up 7 bases, with 14 bases separating them. CDR1 SGHRS and CDR2 YFSETQ come from the germline V gene. There are 12 residues in the CDR3. The CDR3 loop is CASTDTGIEQYF. The CDR3 nucleotides read TGCGCCAGCACCGACACAGGGATTGAGCAGTACTTC.

The CDR3 region has the DNA TGTGCCAGCAGCGCGTGGGGATCGGGGGGCTACGAGCAGTACTTC. It encodes CASSAWGSGGYEQYF. The chain links TRBV11-2 to TRBJ2-7, with 7 nucleotides matching TRBD2. Unmatched junction bases numbered 10, after V lost 5 bases and J lost 3 bases. Germline CDR1 reads SGHAT; CDR2 reads FQNNGV. The length of the CDR3 is 15 residues.

The rearrangement uses TRBV2 and TRBJ2-3; the match to TRBD2 covers 11 bases. Germline assignment: CDR1 SNHLY and CDR2 FYNNEI. The ends lost 10 bases at V and 3 bases at J; junction bases unmatched: 15. The CDR3 covers 17 residues. This chain's CDR3 is CANRKGLADRGTDTQYF. Written as DNA, the CDR3 is TGTGCCAACCGTAAGGGACTAGCGGATCGAGGGACAGATACGCAGTATTTT.

The chain has TRBV5-1 and TRBJ2-1; 8 nucleotides line up with TRBD1. The V gene end was trimmed by 0 bases and the J gene end by 9 bases; junction bases not matched to a gene: 5. This CDR3 is 14 amino acids long. Germline V CDR1 and CDR2: SGHRS, YFSETQ. In nucleotides, the CDR3 is TGCGCCAGCAGCTTGGCCGGACAGGGTGGTGAGCAGTTCTTC. Translating gives CASSLAGQGGEQFF.

The chain's CDR3 is CARSLEREGAGPYNEQFF. The DNA for the CDR3 is TGTGCCAGAAGCTTAGAACGCGAAGGGGCGGGACCCTACAATGAGCAGTTCTTC. The chain couples TRBV7-5 to TRBJ2-1; the table's D call of TRBD2 was not tested on the DNA. TRBV7-5 is classified as a pseudogene. The CDR3 runs 18 residues.

The V call is TRBV24-1, the J call TRBJ2-1; 12 bases are shared with TRBD2. The germline V gene has CDR1 KGHDR and CDR2 SFDVKD. The CDR3 contains 16 residues. The V segment lost 2 bases and the J segment 7 bases; nucleotides outside the gene matches: 5. Here the CDR3 DNA reads TGTGCCACCAGTGATTCTAGCGGGAGGGCCTGGAATGAGCAGTTCTTC. The encoded protein is CATSDSSGRAWNEQFF.

The V and J genes are TRBV5-4 and TRBJ1-1; D is possibly TRBD1 (5 bases). Per the germline V gene, CDR1 is SGHNT and CDR2 is YYREEE (reference sequence). The germline V and J ends were trimmed by 0 bases and 7 bases, with 10 bases remaining between them. The CDR3 sequence is 13 residues long. CDR3 DNA sequence: TGTGCCAGCAGCTTGGCGCAGGGTGGTGAAGCTTTCTTT. Protein product: CASSLAQGGEAFF.

This clone was detected once. The J gene is TRBJ2-1, the V gene TRBV19; unclear D gene. This CDR3 has 15 amino acids. Looked up from germline, CDR1 is LNHDA and CDR2 is SQIVND (reference sequence). V lost 1 base and J 3 bases, leaving 10 bases between the germline ends. CDR3: CASSIGALDYNEQFF. The CDR3, as DNA: TGTGCCAGTAGTATAGGAGCGCTAGACTACAATGAGCAGTTCTTC.

CDR3 protein: CASSPGQLYEQYF. The CDR3, as DNA: TGTGCCAGCTCTCCGGGACAGTTATACGAGCAGTACTTC. The chain combines TRBV12-3 or TRBV12-4 with TRBJ2-7; 7 bases line up with TRBD1. V gave up 8 bases and J gave up 4 bases; unmatched junction bases: 8. The CDR3 is 13 amino acids.

CDR3 loop: CAIQGETGTSIYF. CDR3 in DNA: TGTGCCATTCAGGGGGAAACAGGGACTTCCATATATTTT. The rearrangement joins TRBV12-3 or TRBV12-4 to TRBJ1-3, with 7 bases aligning to TRBD1. Trimming removed 10 bases from V and 11 bases from J; junction bases left unmatched: 14. CDR3 length: 13 amino acids.

The rearrangement links TRBV13 to TRBJ1-5; D unclear. CDR1 is PRHDT, CDR2 FYEKMQ, per germline (reference sequence). Trimming pared 3 bases from V and 6 bases from J, leaving 9 bases between. CDR3 size: 13 residues. The CDR3 spells CASSFARAQPQHF. DNA for the CDR3: TGTGCCAGCAGCTTTGCTCGAGCTCAGCCCCAGCATTTT.

The chain couples TRBV19 to TRBJ1-1, with 8 bases that match TRBD1. J gave up 2 bases and V 3 bases, and 8 bases lay outside the gene matches. The length of the CDR3 is 16 residues. CDR1 and CDR2 (germline): LNHDA, SQIVND (reference sequence). The CDR3 DNA sequence: TGTGCCAGTAGTATTCCAGGGGGCTGGAGAAACACTGAAGCTTTCTTT. Protein sequence: CASSIPGGWRNTEAFF.

The rearrangement links TRBV6-1 to TRBJ2-1; 7 positions match TRBD2. The germline gives CDR1 MNHNS, CDR2 SASEGT. The CDR3 spans 14 residues. The V and J ends lost 0 bases and 7 bases, in that order; junction bases with no gene match: 3. The CDR3 DNA reads as TGTGCCAGCAGTGAAGCGTGGACTAGTAATGAGCAGTTCTTC. Encoded protein: CASSEAWTSNEQFF.

The chain has TRBV4-1 and TRBJ1-2; TRBD1 might be the D (6 bases). The V gene lost 4 bases and the J gene lost 4 bases, with 10 bases spanning the gap. Germline values: CDR1 MGHRA, CDR2 YSYEKL. This CDR3 spans 13 amino acids. The chain's CDR3 is CASSRGGAYGYTF. The CDR3 DNA reads as TGCGCCAGCAGCCGTGGGGGGGCCTATGGCTACACCTTC.

This chain joins TRBV20-1 and TRBJ1-1; D perhaps matches TRBD1 (5 bases). The V end was cut by 1 base, the J end by 6 bases, with 6 bases between. The V gene's germline CDR1 is DFQATT and CDR2 SNEGSKA (reference sequence). CDR3 size: 11 residues. CDR3 residues: CSARVGAEAFF. CDR3 in DNA: TGCAGTGCTAGAGTAGGGGCTGAAGCTTTCTTT.

This chain links TRBV6-2 or TRBV6-3 with TRBJ2-7, with 10 positions matching TRBD2. This CDR3 comprises 15 residues. Germline trimming cut 6 bases from V and 7 bases from J; bases unmatched to any gene: 12. CDR1 and CDR2 (germline): MNHEY, SVGEGT. The CDR3 here is CASSLLAGERGEQYF. The DNA of the CDR3 is TGTGCCAGCAGCCTCCTAGCGGGAGAAAGGGGGGAGCAGTACTTC.

The V and J genes are TRBV7-3 and TRBJ1-1; unclear D gene. Germline loops: CDR1 SGHTA, CDR2 FQGTGA. The CDR3 runs to 15 residues. V lost 3 bases and J lost 10, with 21 bases in between. CDR3: CASSLQASGEKGAFF. The CDR3 DNA is TGTGCCAGCAGCTTGCAAGCCAGCGGAGAAAAAGGAGCTTTCTTT.

The V gene is TRBV6-2 or TRBV6-3, the J gene TRBJ2-1; 10 positions match TRBD2. The CDR3 runs to 17 residues. With V trimmed by 4 bases and J by 0 bases, 6 bases remained unmatched. The germline CDR1 and CDR2 sequences are MNHEY and SVGEGT. In DNA, the CDR3 is TGTGCCAGCAGTTTAGCCGGGACTAGCGCCTCCTACAATGAGCAGTTCTTC. The encoded protein is CASSLAGTSASYNEQFF.

The rearrangement links TRBV2 to TRBJ2-7; 9 positions match TRBD1. Germline-derived CDR1 and CDR2 are SNHLY and FYNNEI. The CDR3 runs to 15 residues. With V trimmed by 3 bases and J by 4 bases, 7 bases remained unmatched. The CDR3 region has the DNA TGTGCCAGCAGTGATCCGGGGACAGGGAAGTACGAGCAGTACTTC. It codes for CASSDPGTGKYEQYF.

The chain has TRBV14 and TRBJ1-2; D possibly corresponds to TRBD1 (5 bases). Germline V CDR1 and CDR2: SGHDN, FVKESK. V was cut by 1 base and J by 5 bases, with 14 bases left in between. There are 15 residues in the CDR3. CDR3 sequence reads: CASSQGATVGYGYTF. In DNA form, the CDR3 reads TGTGCCAGCAGCCAAGGAGCGACAGTTGGTTATGGCTACACCTTC.

This clone was observed a few times. The chain links TRBV5-1 to TRBJ2-1; tentatively, D is TRBD1 (6 bases). Germline values: CDR1 SGHRS, CDR2 YFSETQ. The V gene lost 4 bases and the J gene lost 1 base, with 6 bases spanning the gap. The CDR3 loop spans 13 amino acids. Here the CDR3 reads CASSQGSYNEQFF. CDR3 DNA sequence: TGCGCCAGCAGCCAGGGGTCCTACAATGAGCAGTTCTTC.

The chain carries TRBV27 and TRBJ1-1; 7 positions agree with TRBD1. The ends lost 4 bases at V and 0 bases at J; junction bases unmatched: 5. CDR3 length equals 15 residues. From germline, CDR1 is MNHEY and CDR2 SMNVEV (reference sequence). Written as DNA, the CDR3 is TGTGCCAGCAGTTCACTGACAGGGTTGAACACTGAAGCTTTCTTT. Translation gives CASSSLTGLNTEAFF.

The rearrangement uses TRBV3-1 (or the pseudogene TRBV3-2) and TRBJ1-4, with TRBD1 matching 9 bases. V trimming: 6 bases; J trimming: 4 bases; junction bases outside the gene matches: 6. This CDR3 is built from 15 residues. CDR1 and CDR2 from the germline V gene are LGHDT and YNNKEL (reference sequence). This CDR3 reads CASREGTGNNEKLFF. The CDR3, as DNA: TGTGCCAGCAGGGAAGGGACAGGGAATAATGAAAAACTGTTTTTT.